Following are 27 T cell receptor beta chains from one sample sequenced in a study of cytomegalovirus exposure and HLA in healthy donors. In the PCR, 60 Vbeta and 13 Jbeta primers were used. The assay was immunoSEQ multiplex PCR, and TCRdb's table has in-frame clones only and misses some. The sample contains more than 95,000 clones, about 80% of which appear only once. Sequenced: PBMCs. The receptors originated from a man aged 40-50 years in good health and CMV-seronegative.

The rearrangement uses TRBV11-2 and TRBJ2-3; possible D gene TRBD1, 5 bases. V lost 3 bases to trimming and J lost 9 bases, with 16 bases between them. The CDR3 extends over 14 amino acids. Germline values: CDR1 SGHAT, CDR2 FQNNGV. In DNA, the CDR3 is TGTGCCAGCAGCTTTCTGACAGCGATGTGGACGCAGTATTTT. It translates to CASSFLTAMWTQYF.

This chain uses TRBV7-2 with TRBJ1-2; TRBD1 matches at 7 bases. Germline-derived CDR1 and CDR2 are SGHTA and FQGNSA. V lost 3 bases and J lost 0; bases outside the gene matches: 4. The CDR3 totals 15 residues. CDR3 region: CASSFGDSSNYGYTF. In DNA, the CDR3 is TGTGCCAGCAGCTTCGGGGACAGTTCTAACTATGGCTACACCTTC. The whole variable domain, filled in from reference TRBV7-2 and TRBJ1-2, reads GAGVSQSPSNKVTEKGKDVELRCDPISGHTALYWYRQSLGQGLEFLIYFQGNSAPDKSGLPSDRFSAERTGGSVSTLTIQRTQQEDSAVYLCASSFGDSSNYGYTFGSGTRLTVV.

This clone occurred once. The chain joins TRBV7-8 to TRBJ1-1; D gene unclear. There are 14 residues in the CDR3. V lost 4 bases, J lost 4 bases, and 13 bases lay in between. Germline values: CDR1 SGHVS, CDR2 FQNEAQ. The CDR3 protein is CASSSRGSRTEAFF. The CDR3 nucleotides read TGTGCCAGCAGCTCCCGAGGGAGCCGCACTGAAGCTTTCTTT.

This chain links TRBV14 with TRBJ2-7; D might be TRBD1 (5 bases). The CDR3 is 12 residues long. Trimming took 4 bases from V and 5 from J, leaving 9 bases between them. In germline, CDR1 is SGHDN, CDR2 FVKESK. CDR3 loop: CASSLPGNEQYF. The CDR3 nucleotides are TGTGCCAGCAGCCTTCCAGGGAACGAGCAGTACTTC.

This CDR3 reads CASSPTGGSSYEQYF. The CDR3 nucleotides read TGTGCCAGCTCACCGACAGGGGGAAGCTCCTACGAGCAGTACTTC. The chain links TRBV18 to TRBJ2-7; TRBD1 matches 9 bases. Looked up from germline, CDR1 is KGHSH and CDR2 is LQKENI. This CDR3 has 15 residues. V dropped 3 bases and J dropped 0; count of bases not matched to a gene: 3. The full variable domain, rest sourced from reference TRBV18 and TRBJ2-7, is NAGVMQNPRHLVRRRGQEARLRCSPMKGHSHVYWYRQLPEEGLKFMVYLQKENIIDESGMPKERFSAEFPKEGPSILRIQQVVRGDSAAYFCASSPTGGSSYEQYFGPGTRLTVT.

The chain joins TRBV4-2 to TRBJ2-1; 14 positions agree with TRBD2. After removal of 0 bases from V and 7 bases from J, the junction contained 8 bases not matched to a gene. CDR3 length equals 18 residues. Germline V gene lookup returns CDR1 LGHNA and CDR2 YNFKEQ. The CDR3 DNA sequence: TGTGCCAGCAGCCAAGAGGAGACTAGCGGGGGGGTTTGGAATGAGCAGTTCTTC. Amino acids: CASSQEETSGGVWNEQFF.

In DNA, the CDR3 is TGTGCCAGCAGTTACTCCGGGACAGCCTGGGCAGATACGCAGTATTTT. Its translation is CASSYSGTAWADTQYF. This sequence joins TRBV6-5 and TRBJ2-3, with TRBD1 matching over 7 bases. This CDR3 has 16 residues. Germline assignment: CDR1 MNHEY and CDR2 SVGAGI. The V and J ends lost 0 bases and 4 bases, in that order; junction bases with no gene match: 7.

A single count supports this clone. The V and J genes are TRBV13 and TRBJ2-3, with 7 bases matching TRBD2. The junction had 6 bases not matched to a gene; V was cut back by 11 bases and J by 7 bases. CDR3 length equals 11 residues. The germline V gene has CDR1 PRHDT and CDR2 FYEKMQ (reference sequence). The CDR3 region is CAWREGNTQYF. The CDR3 DNA reads as TGTGCCTGGAGGGAGGGGAATACGCAGTATTTT.

The chain employs TRBV18 and TRBJ2-1, with TRBD2 matching over 9 bases. The CDR3 runs to 16 residues. V dropped 0 bases and J dropped 3; count of bases not matched to a gene: 3. CDR1 and CDR2 (germline): KGHSH, LQKENI. DNA for the CDR3: TGTGCCAGCTCACCACCAGCGGGGGGCTTCTACAATGAGCAGTTCTTC. It translates to CASSPPAGGFYNEQFF.

V usage is TRBV7-3 and J usage is TRBJ2-6; D is uncertain. The germline CDR1 and CDR2 sequences are SGHTA and FQGTGA. The ends were cut back, 5 bases at V and 1 base at J, with 3 bases in the middle. The CDR3 loop spans 13 amino acids. DNA for the CDR3: TGTGCCAGCAGCCCGTCTGGGGCCAACGTCCTGACTTTC. Amino acid sequence: CASSPSGANVLTF.

The V call is TRBV9, the J call TRBJ1-1; 10 bases align to TRBD1. This CDR3 region has 15 residues. V was pared by 7 bases and J by 0 bases, with 6 bases of the junction left unmatched. Germline-derived CDR1 and CDR2 are SGDLS and YYNGEE. In DNA, the CDR3 is TGTGCCAGCGGGACAGGGGTTTTGCTGAACACTGAAGCTTTCTTT. Amino acid sequence: CASGTGVLLNTEAFF. Based on the CDR3 plus reference TRBV9 and TRBJ1-1, the full variable domain is DSGVTQTPKHLITATGQRVTLRCSPRSGDLSVYWYQQSLDQGLQFLIQYYNGEERAKGNILERFSAQQFPDLHSELNLSSLELGDSALYFCASGTGVLLNTEAFFGQGTRLTVV.

A note on this clone: Other DNA sequences in the sample encode the same CDR3. V gene TRBV7-2 combines with J gene TRBJ2-7; unclear D gene. V was cut by 1 base and J by 2 bases, with 9 bases left in between. This CDR3 is 14 amino acids long. In germline, CDR1 is SGHTA, CDR2 FQGNSA. CDR3 region: CASSLGAGAYEQYF. The DNA of the CDR3 is TGTGCCAGCAGCTTAGGGGCCGGTGCCTACGAGCAGTACTTC. Combining the CDR3 with reference TRBV7-2 and TRBJ2-7 gives the whole variable domain GAGVSQSPSNKVTEKGKDVELRCDPISGHTALYWYRQSLGQGLEFLIYFQGNSAPDKSGLPSDRFSAERTGGSVSTLTIQRTQQEDSAVYLCASSLGAGAYEQYFGPGTRLTVT.

The CDR3 loop reads CSPPYGYTF. CDR3 coding DNA: TGCAGTCCCCCGTATGGCTACACCTTC. The gene calls are TRBV20-1 and TRBJ1-2, with D uncertain. V lost 8 bases and J lost 5, with 6 bases in between. This CDR3 has 9 amino acids. Germline V gene sequence: CDR1 DFQATT, CDR2 SNEGSKA (reference sequence).

The chain couples TRBV4-3 to TRBJ1-5, with unresolved D. Trimming shortened V by 3 bases and J by 4 bases, and 7 bases separated the two germline ends. From germline, CDR1 is LGHNA and CDR2 YSLEER. This CDR3 region has 13 residues. CDR3 in amino acids: CASSHTENQPQHF. In nucleotides, the CDR3 is TGCGCCAGCAGCCACACAGAAAATCAGCCCCAGCATTTT.

This clone was counted once. One junction end disagrees with the germline gene, perhaps due to a read error. The genes are TRBV29-1 and TRBJ2-6; the D gene is possibly TRBD2 (6 bases). The CDR3 length is 14 residues. Per germline, CDR1 SQVTM and CDR2 ANQGSEA. The CDR3 coding sequence is TGCAGCGTTCAAACCGGGACTGGGGCCAACGGCCTGACTTTC. This encodes CSVQTGTGANGLTF.

This sequence joins TRBV15 and TRBJ2-5; 7 bases fit TRBD1. CDR1 and CDR2 (germline): LNHNV, YYDKDF (reference sequence). The V and J ends lost 1 base and 5 bases, in that order; junction bases with no gene match: 4. The CDR3 covers 14 residues. The CDR3 spells CATSRGGTVETQYF. CDR3 in DNA: TGTGCCACCAGCAGAGGTGGGACAGTGGAGACCCAGTACTTC.

This clone was detected only once. The chain recombines TRBV18 with TRBJ1-1, with 9 bases that match TRBD1. V shed 4 bases and J 11 bases; nucleotides not matched to a gene: 8. Germline loops: CDR1 KGHSH, CDR2 LQKENI. The CDR3 contains 13 residues. CDR3 residues: CASSLLRTGDAFF. The CDR3 coding sequence is TGTGCCAGCTCACTCCTGAGGACAGGGGACGCTTTCTTT.

This clone was recorded a few times. The rearrangement uses TRBV11-3 and TRBJ2-1; 11 bases align to TRBD1. Trimming at V came to 4 bases and at J to 14 bases, leaving 4 bases not matched to a gene. The CDR3 has 12 amino acids. The germline CDR1 and CDR2 sequences are SGHNT and YENEEA. The CDR3 DNA sequence: TGTGCCAGCAGCTCGCCGGGACAGGGGGAGTTCTTC. Protein: CASSSPGQGEFF.

The chain joins TRBV4-2 to TRBJ1-2, with TRBD1 matching over 7 bases. With 8 bases clipped from V and 4 bases from J, the junction kept 10 bases outside the gene matches. The CDR3 extends over 14 amino acids. Germline assignment: CDR1 LGHNA and CDR2 YNFKEQ. CDR3 in amino acids: CASGNEGAVYGYTF. The DNA for the CDR3 is TGTGCCAGCGGGAACGAGGGGGCTGTCTATGGCTACACCTTC.

The chain uses TRBV2 and TRBJ2-7, with 7 bases fitting TRBD1. The CDR3 has 15 residues. Trimming took 4 bases from V and 5 from J; bases not matched to a gene: 11. Germline lookup yields CDR1 SNHLY and CDR2 FYNNEI. CDR3 amino acids: CASSGPGGWVNEQYF. The CDR3 DNA sequence: TGTGCCAGCAGTGGTCCAGGGGGTTGGGTAAACGAGCAGTACTTC.

The V gene is TRBV4-2, the J gene TRBJ2-2, with a tentative D call TRBD2 (6 bases). The V end lost 2 bases, the J end lost 4 bases, and 20 bases lay between the germline ends. The V gene's germline CDR1 is LGHNA and CDR2 YNFKEQ. The CDR3 is 18 residues long. The CDR3 nucleotides read TGTGCCAGCAGCCAACCATCGACTGGGGCCGGGGGCACCGGGGAGCTGTTTTTT. Its protein is CASSQPSTGAGGTGELFF.

This clone was recorded only once. The chain has TRBV11-2 and TRBJ1-1; D may be TRBD1 (5 bases). Per germline, CDR1 SGHAT and CDR2 FQNNGV. The CDR3 length is 15 residues. V was clipped by 5 bases and J by 5 bases, with 18 bases between them. CDR3 sequence (DNA): TGTGCCAGCAGCGTACCGACAGTCGGGCGAACTGAAGCTTTCTTT. Protein: CASSVPTVGRTEAFF.

The chain couples TRBV21-1 to TRBJ2-7; the table's D call of TRBD1 was not tested on the DNA. TRBV21-1 is shown as a pseudogene. CDR3 length equals 15 residues. CDR3 residues: CASSVLQDPAREQYF. DNA of the CDR3: TGTGCCAGCAGCGTATTACAGGATCCTGCGAGGGAGCAGTACTTC.

The table lists this clone with a count of one. This sample also contains other DNA sequences that code for the same CDR3. CDR3 region: CASSLGQSYEQYF. As DNA, the CDR3 is TGTGCCAGCAGCTTGGGACAGTCCTACGAGCAGTACTTC. The rearrangement joins TRBV5-8 to TRBJ2-7; the D gene is possibly TRBD1 (5 bases). The CDR3 is 13 amino acids. The germline V gene has CDR1 SGHTS and CDR2 YDEGEE. Trimming cost V 0 bases and J 1 base, with 5 bases left between them.

The V call is TRBV5-1, the J call TRBJ1-4, with D possibly matching TRBD1 (6 bases). CDR1 and CDR2 (germline): SGHRS, YFSETQ. The CDR3 has 15 amino acids. Trimming took off 5 bases at V and 0 bases at J, with 11 bases between the two ends. CDR3 nucleotide sequence: TGCGCCAGCAGAAGGACAGATGCAACTAATGAAAAACTGTTTTTT. Residues: CASRRTDATNEKLFF.

A single count supports this clone. The chain employs TRBV18 and TRBJ2-2, with a weak D call TRBD1 (5 bases). Between the trimmed V and J ends, which lost 0 bases and 2 bases, there was a span of 10 bases. CDR3 length: 16 amino acids. The germline V gene has CDR1 KGHSH and CDR2 LQKENI. The CDR3 region has the DNA TGTGCCAGCTCACCACCGCAGGGATTCAACACCGGGGAGCTGTTTTTT. It codes for CASSPPQGFNTGELFF.

This clone came up a few times. In nucleotides, the CDR3 is TGTGCCAGCAGCGATAGTGGGACAGGGGTCTCCTACAATGAGCAGTTCTTC. This translates into CASSDSGTGVSYNEQFF. The genes are TRBV7-9 and TRBJ2-1, with 10 bases identical to TRBD1. There are 17 residues in the CDR3. CDR1 and CDR2 (germline): SEHNR, FQNEAQ (reference sequence). With V trimmed by 5 bases and J by 0 bases, 7 bases remained unmatched.